The 5 T cell receptor beta chains listed next were all sequenced from one sample in a study of post-analysis software for immune sequencing data. Findings and limits, study-wide: Patients showed TRBV5-6, TRBV5-1 and TRBV20-1 among a handful of TRBV segments more frequent than in controls.

The antigens of these receptors remain unknown. Carried by the TCR beta cDNA libraries were unique molecular identifiers. TCRdb ran MiXCR on the PCR reads and lists one entry per CDR3 protein. The table lists approximately 730,000 distinct CDR3 sequences, roughly 29% of them singletons, with approximately 0.6% in the top ten. The material sequenced was blood. The source of these receptors is a girl aged 10 to 17 with multiple sclerosis.

The chain carries TRBV7-8 and TRBJ2-7; D gene uncertain. Germline V gene data show CDR1 as SGHVS and CDR2 as FQNEAQ. The CDR3 extends over 14 amino acids. The V gene lost 1 base and the J gene lost 6 bases, with 13 bases spanning the gap. The CDR3 region is CASSLVPRRSEQYF. The DNA for the CDR3 is TGTGCCAGCAGCTTAGTACCTAGAAGGAGCGAGCAGTACTTC.

This clonotype has more than one count but fewer than ten. The rearrangement uses TRBV20-1 and TRBJ2-4, with D tentatively TRBD1 (7 bases). The length of the CDR3 is 13 residues. Trimming stripped 5 bases from V and 6 bases from J, with 14 bases between. Germline assignment: CDR1 DFQATT and CDR2 SNEGSKA (reference sequence). The CDR3 is CSAGRQGGNIQYF. Here the CDR3 DNA reads TGCAGTGCTGGCCGCCAGGGGGGAAACATTCAGTACTTC.

The table lists this clonotype with a few counts. The chain employs TRBV29-1 and TRBJ2-3; either TRBD1 or TRBD2 may supply D (5 bases each). The germline CDR1 and CDR2 sequences are SQVTM and ANQGSEA. Between the trimmed V and J ends, which lost 7 bases and 8 bases, there was a span of 16 bases. This CDR3 contains 12 residues. CDR3 sequence reads: CSAGSGGTTQYF. In DNA, the CDR3 is TGCAGCGCCGGCAGTGGGGGTACTACGCAGTATTTT.

A few counts support this clonotype. The V and J genes are TRBV20-1 and TRBJ1-5, with D tentatively TRBD1 (5 bases). CDR3 size: 15 residues. The V and J ends lost 0 bases and 0 bases respectively, with 9 bases between them. Germline V gives CDR1 DFQATT, CDR2 SNEGSKA (reference sequence). The CDR3 nucleotides are TGCAGTGCTAGAGATGGGGGAAATAGCAATCAGCCCCAGCATTTT. Amino acids: CSARDGGNSNQPQHF.

This clonotype has just a few counts. The chain combines TRBV3-1 with TRBJ2-1; D gene ambiguous. The V end lost 1 base, the J end lost 0 bases, and 10 bases lay between the germline ends. The CDR3 extends over 16 amino acids. Germline loops: CDR1 LGHDT, CDR2 YNNKEL (reference sequence). The CDR3 nucleotides are TGTGCCAGCAGCCAAGCGCCGGCCCCCTCCTACAATGAGCAGTTCTTC. This encodes CASSQAPAPSYNEQFF.